A single sample is the source of the 30 T cell receptor beta chains below, sequenced in a study of pediatric ulcerative colitis. Sequenced by immunoSEQ multiplex PCR; TCRdb stores in-frame clones only, minus some. The table lists fewer than 20,000 clones, 70% to 80% of them singletons. During colonoscopy, one to two rectal pinch biopsies were collected. The sequencing input was gut tissue. The receptors were sampled from a boy aged 10-17 years with moderate ulcerative colitis.

The rearrangement uses TRBV4-2 and TRBJ1-5, with unresolved D. V lost 3 bases and J lost 4, with 4 bases in between. Germline CDR1 is LGHNA and CDR2 is YNFKEQ. This CDR3 is 12 amino acids long. Written as DNA, the CDR3 is TGTGCCAGCAGCCACGATAATCAGCCCCAGCATTTT. Encoded protein: CASSHDNQPQHF.

The chain carries TRBV9 and TRBJ1-1; D unresolved. Trimming shortened V by 0 bases and J by 1 base, and 13 bases separated the two germline ends. This CDR3 contains 16 residues. Per the germline V gene, CDR1 is SGDLS and CDR2 is YYNGEE. The CDR3, as DNA: TGTGCCAGCAGCGTAGGTGGCCAGGAGAAGAACACTGAAGCTTTCTTT. Translated, it gives CASSVGGQEKNTEAFF.

The V and J genes are TRBV5-4 and TRBJ2-5, with TRBD2 matching 14 bases. V dropped 4 bases and J dropped 0; count of bases not matched to a gene: 5. Germline V gene data show CDR1 as SGHNT and CDR2 as YYREEE (reference sequence). The CDR3 loop spans 17 amino acids. The CDR3, as DNA: TGTGCCAGCAGCCAGACTAGCGGGGGGGCAAACCAAGAGACCCAGTACTTC. It yields the protein CASSQTSGGANQETQYF.

This clone was counted only a few times. The V and J genes are TRBV14 and TRBJ1-5; 9 nucleotides agree with TRBD1. Germline trimming cut 4 bases from V and 4 bases from J; bases unmatched to any gene: 5. The CDR3 consists of 15 residues. Germline loops: CDR1 SGHDN, CDR2 FVKESK. CDR3 DNA: TGTGCCAGCAGCCCCCTCGGACAGGGGAATCAGCCCCAGCATTTT. Translation gives CASSPLGQGNQPQHF.

This clone has only a few counts. This sequence joins TRBV7-9 and TRBJ1-3; 7 bases match TRBD1. This CDR3 has 16 amino acids. Germline CDR1 and CDR2: SEHNR and FQNEAQ (reference sequence). The ends lost 4 bases at V and 3 bases at J; junction bases unmatched: 9. The CDR3 region has the DNA TGTGCCAGCAGCTCCCGACAGGGAAGGTTTGGAAACACCATATATTTT. It translates to CASSSRQGRFGNTIYF.

V and J are TRBV19 and TRBJ2-3; D is unclear. The CDR3 totals 13 residues. Germline loops: CDR1 LNHDA, CDR2 SQIVND (reference sequence). Deletions cut 4 bases from V and 3 bases from J, with 8 bases between. In nucleotides, the CDR3 is TGTGCCAGTAGTAGGTTGTTGACAGATACGCAGTATTTT. This gives the protein CASSRLLTDTQYF.

This clone turned up a few times. This chain connects TRBV5-4 to TRBJ1-2; the match to TRBD1 covers 8 bases. CDR3 length equals 15 residues. Trimming at V came to 4 bases and at J to 8 bases, leaving 13 bases not matched to a gene. Germline CDR1 is SGHNT and CDR2 is YYREEE (reference sequence). CDR3 in amino acids: CASSPGQGTLEGYTF. CDR3 DNA: TGTGCCAGCAGCCCAGGACAGGGCACTCTGGAGGGCTACACCTTC.

This chain connects TRBV25-1 to TRBJ1-1, with unresolved D. The germline CDR1 and CDR2 sequences are MGHDK and SYGVNS. V was trimmed by 2 bases and J by 3 bases, leaving 13 bases between them. The CDR3 length is 15 residues. The CDR3 sequence is CASSEAFGFHTEAFF. The CDR3 region has the DNA TGTGCCAGCAGTGAAGCTTTCGGGTTTCACACTGAAGCTTTCTTT.

This chain connects TRBV18 to TRBJ2-5, with 7 bases that match TRBD1. The CDR3 totals 13 residues. Germline V gene data show CDR1 as KGHSH and CDR2 as LQKENI. The V gene end was trimmed by 3 bases and the J gene end by 2 bases; junction bases not matched to a gene: 0. Here the CDR3 DNA reads TGTGCCAGCTCACCGGGACAGCAAGAGACCCAGTACTTC. Its protein product is CASSPGQQETQYF.

This chain links TRBV14 with TRBJ2-7, with D maybe TRBD1 (7 bases). The CDR3 has 17 residues. Trimming left V 1 base short and J 1 base short, with 17 bases between. In germline, CDR1 is SGHDN, CDR2 FVKESK. The CDR3 sequence is CASSQARGTALSYEQYF. The CDR3 DNA reads as TGTGCCAGCAGCCAAGCTCGCGGGACAGCCCTTTCCTACGAGCAGTACTTC.

This rearrangement joins TRBV6-1 to TRBJ2-1; 9 bases fit TRBD2. The trim removed 0 bases at V and 4 bases at J, leaving 7 bases unmatched. The CDR3 is 17 amino acids. CDR1 and CDR2 from the germline V gene are MNHNS and SASEGT. CDR3 sequence: CASSEAPAGGGYNEQFF. CDR3 coding DNA: TGTGCCAGCAGTGAAGCGCCGGCGGGAGGGGGGTACAATGAGCAGTTCTTC.

The chain couples TRBV4-1 to TRBJ1-1; D not resolved. V lost 0 bases and J 2 bases, leaving 16 bases between the germline ends. Germline assignment: CDR1 MGHRA and CDR2 YSYEKL. The CDR3 loop spans 17 amino acids. CDR3 residues: CASSQDQLALANTEAFF. Here the CDR3 DNA reads TGCGCCAGCAGCCAAGATCAATTAGCTTTAGCTAACACTGAAGCTTTCTTT.

The CDR3 reads CATSRSTYNQPQHF. As DNA, the CDR3 is TGTGCCACCAGCAGATCCACCTACAATCAGCCCCAGCATTTT. V and J are TRBV15 and TRBJ1-5; unclear D gene. Germline lookup yields CDR1 LNHNV and CDR2 YYDKDF (reference sequence). Trimming left V 2 bases short and J 3 bases short, with 8 bases between. There are 14 residues in the CDR3. The variable domain in full, with the rest retrieved from reference TRBV15 and TRBJ1-5, is DAMVIQNPRYQVTQFGKPVTLSCSQTLNHNVMYWYQQKSSQAPKLLFHYYDKDFNNEADTPDNFQSRRPNTSFCFLDIRSPGLGDTAMYLCATSRSTYNQPQHFGDGTRLSIL.

As for this clone: Other DNA sequences from this sample encode an identical CDR3 as well. The rearrangement links TRBV25-1 to TRBJ2-1, with TRBD1 matching over 10 bases. The V gene's germline CDR1 is MGHDK and CDR2 SYGVNS. V lost 4 bases, J lost 6 bases, and 12 bases stayed unmatched. There are 17 residues in the CDR3. This CDR3 is CASSVPGQGRMGNEQFF. The CDR3 region has the DNA TGTGCCAGCAGTGTCCCGGGACAGGGGCGGATGGGCAATGAGCAGTTCTTC.

J is TRBJ1-5 and V is TRBV2; 8 bases fit TRBD1. The CDR3 loop spans 15 amino acids. Per the germline V gene, CDR1 is SNHLY and CDR2 is FYNNEI. V shed 6 bases and J 4 bases; nucleotides not matched to a gene: 8. CDR3 region: CASSADRVENQPQHF. CDR3 DNA sequence: TGTGCCAGCAGCGCGGACAGGGTTGAGAATCAGCCCCAGCATTTT.

The V gene is TRBV29-1, the J gene TRBJ2-2; D is unresolved. Between the trimmed V and J ends, which lost 6 bases and 1 base, there was a span of 12 bases. From germline, CDR1 is SQVTM and CDR2 ANQGSEA. The CDR3 runs to 14 residues. The CDR3 here is CSVRRTENTGELFF. The CDR3 DNA follows: TGCAGCGTAAGACGGACGGAGAACACCGGGGAGCTGTTTTTT.

The chain recombines TRBV6-5 with TRBJ1-1; D perhaps matches TRBD1 (6 bases). This CDR3 contains 14 residues. CDR1 and CDR2 (germline): MNHEY, SVGAGI. V gave up 6 bases and J gave up 2 bases, with 13 bases separating them. This chain's CDR3 is CASSRDTPNTEAFF. The CDR3 region has the DNA TGTGCCAGCAGCCGGGACACCCCTAACACTGAAGCTTTCTTT.

J is TRBJ1-1 and V is TRBV5-4; D call uncertain. The germline V gene encodes CDR1 SGHNT and CDR2 YYREEE (reference sequence). The CDR3 consists of 14 residues. Deletions cut 4 bases from V and 10 bases from J, with 20 bases between. Here the CDR3 reads CASSQQVAEVRAFF. The CDR3 DNA follows: TGTGCCAGCAGCCAGCAAGTAGCTGAAGTTCGAGCTTTCTTT.

The chain joins TRBV4-1 to TRBJ1-5; perhaps TRBD1 as D (5 bases). V shed 4 bases and J shed 4 bases, with 11 bases lying between them. The CDR3 consists of 14 residues. Germline V gene sequence: CDR1 MGHRA, CDR2 YSYEKL. CDR3 residues: CASSPEWGNQPQHF. The CDR3 region has the DNA TGCGCCAGCAGCCCGGAGTGGGGGAATCAGCCCCAGCATTTT.

This chain connects TRBV2 to TRBJ2-2; the D gene could be TRBD1 or TRBD2 (5 bases each). This CDR3 is built from 14 residues. Looked up from germline, CDR1 is SNHLY and CDR2 is FYNNEI. Trimming shortened V by 9 bases and J by 1 base, and 12 bases separated the two germline ends. DNA for the CDR3: TGTGCCAGGGGTGGGACGGTGAACACCGGGGAGCTGTTTTTT. Its translation: CARGGTVNTGELFF.

V and J are TRBV19 and TRBJ1-5; TRBD1 aligns across 10 bases. The CDR3 loop spans 16 amino acids. V lost 3 bases to trimming and J lost 5 bases; unmatched junction nucleotides: 7. Germline CDR1 LNHDA, CDR2 SQIVND (reference sequence). The CDR3 here is CASSMGTGAVDQPQHF. CDR3 in DNA: TGTGCCAGTAGTATGGGGACAGGGGCGGTAGATCAGCCCCAGCATTTT.

This rearrangement joins TRBV10-2 to TRBJ2-3; TRBD2 matches at 14 bases. J gave up 5 bases and V 5 bases, and 9 bases lay outside the gene matches. This CDR3 region has 17 residues. The germline CDR1 and CDR2 sequences are WSHSY and SAAADI. CDR3 sequence reads: CASSPGLAGAGLDTQYF. In nucleotides, the CDR3 is TGCGCCAGCAGTCCGGGACTAGCGGGAGCAGGGTTAGATACGCAGTATTTT.

The CDR3 protein is CASSLYGIQGASNQPQHF. In nucleotides, the CDR3 is TGTGCCAGCAGTTTATATGGGATACAGGGGGCGAGCAATCAGCCCCAGCATTTT. The chain has TRBV27 and TRBJ1-5; 9 bases align to TRBD1. With 1 base clipped from V and 1 base from J, the junction kept 8 bases outside the gene matches. Germline CDR1 and CDR2: MNHEY and SMNVEV (reference sequence). The CDR3 is made up of 18 amino acids.

In its sample, this clone was seen once. V and J are TRBV5-4 and TRBJ2-3, with 7 bases matching TRBD2. The CDR3 sequence is 15 residues long. The germline CDR1 and CDR2 sequences are SGHNT and YYREEE (reference sequence). V was clipped by 4 bases and J by 4 bases; unmatched bases: 9. The CDR3 bases are TGTGCCAGCAGCCGAGGGTCTAGCGGTGCAGATACGCAGTATTTT. The encoded protein is CASSRGSSGADTQYF.

J is TRBJ2-7 and V is TRBV6-5, with D perhaps given as TRBD1 or TRBD2 (5 bases each). The length of the CDR3 is 15 residues. Germline V gene lookup returns CDR1 MNHEY and CDR2 SVGAGI. V was cut by 6 bases and J by 2 bases, with 17 bases left in between. CDR3 sequence: CASRTNPGTTYEQYF. The CDR3 region has the DNA TGTGCCAGCAGGACAAATCCCGGGACGACCTACGAGCAGTACTTC.

This clone showed up just once. This rearrangement joins TRBV19 to TRBJ2-1; no clear D. The CDR3 extends over 15 amino acids. Trimming shortened V by 6 bases and J by 5 bases, and 17 bases separated the two germline ends. CDR1 and CDR2 (germline): LNHDA, SQIVND (reference sequence). The CDR3 nucleotides are TGTGCCAGTAGCGACCGGGTTACAGCCAACAATGAGCAGTTCTTC. Protein: CASSDRVTANNEQFF.

This clone has just a few counts. The chain is built from TRBV28 and TRBJ1-5, with a possible D match to TRBD1 (5 bases). The germline V gene encodes CDR1 MDHEN and CDR2 SYDVKM. The CDR3 has 13 amino acids. V lost 5 bases to trimming and J lost 6 bases, with 11 bases between them. The CDR3 sequence is CASSHDSAQPQHF. CDR3 in DNA: TGTGCCAGCAGTCATGACAGCGCTCAGCCCCAGCATTTT.

This clone has only a few counts. This sequence joins TRBV7-3 and TRBJ2-2; D is uncertain. The CDR3 runs 14 residues. V was trimmed by 5 bases and J by 4 bases, leaving 11 bases between them. The germline V gene has CDR1 SGHTA and CDR2 FQGTGA. The CDR3: CASSPGQTTGELFF. The CDR3 DNA reads as TGTGCCAGCAGCCCGGGCCAGACCACCGGGGAGCTGTTTTTT.

V gene TRBV13 combines with J gene TRBJ1-6; D perhaps matches TRBD1 (5 bases). This CDR3 contains 15 residues. The V gene lost 5 bases and the J gene lost 9 bases, with 17 bases spanning the gap. Germline V gives CDR1 PRHDT, CDR2 FYEKMQ (reference sequence). The chain's CDR3 is CASSDELDSASPLHF. CDR3 nucleotides: TGTGCCAGCAGCGATGAACTAGACAGCGCTTCACCCCTCCACTTT.

J is TRBJ2-1 and V is TRBV7-6; weak D call: TRBD2 (6 bases). CDR1 and CDR2 from the germline V gene are SGHVS and FNYEAQ. This CDR3 contains 15 residues. V lost 2 bases to trimming and J lost 7 bases, with 15 bases between them. CDR3 coding DNA: TGTGCCAGCAGCTTAAAGTTGATTGGAGGGAATGAGCAGTTCTTC. This translates into CASSLKLIGGNEQFF.